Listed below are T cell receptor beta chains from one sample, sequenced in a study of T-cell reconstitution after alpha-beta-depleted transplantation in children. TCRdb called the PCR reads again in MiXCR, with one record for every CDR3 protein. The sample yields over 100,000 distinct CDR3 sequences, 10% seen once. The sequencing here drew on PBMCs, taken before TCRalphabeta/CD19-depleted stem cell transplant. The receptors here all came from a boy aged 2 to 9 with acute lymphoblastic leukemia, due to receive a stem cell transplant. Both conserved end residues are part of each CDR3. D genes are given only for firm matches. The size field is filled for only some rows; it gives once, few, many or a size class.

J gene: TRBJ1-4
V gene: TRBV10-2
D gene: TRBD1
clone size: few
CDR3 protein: CASSETTGAGTNEKLFF
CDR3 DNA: TGCGCCAGCAGTGAGACTACAGGGGCCGGGACTAATGAAAAACTGTTTTTT

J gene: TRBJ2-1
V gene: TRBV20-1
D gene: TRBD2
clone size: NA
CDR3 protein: CCARRPREAHYNEQFF
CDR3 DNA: TGCTGTGCGCGCCGCCCCCGGGAGGCCCACTACAATGAGCAGTTCTTC

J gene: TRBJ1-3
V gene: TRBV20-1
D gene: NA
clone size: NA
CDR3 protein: CSARDPSRSGNTIYF
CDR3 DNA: TGCAGTGCTAGAGACCCCTCTAGGTCTGGAAACACCATATATTTT

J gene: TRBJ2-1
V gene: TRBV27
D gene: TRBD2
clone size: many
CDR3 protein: CASSHRLSSGGNEQFF
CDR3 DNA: TGTGCCAGCAGTCACCGCTTGTCTAGCGGCGGGAATGAGCAGTTCTTC

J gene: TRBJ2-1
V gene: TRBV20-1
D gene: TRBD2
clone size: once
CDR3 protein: CSAPTVGLDYNEQFF
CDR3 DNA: TGCAGTGCCCCAACGGTAGGACTAGACTACAATGAGCAGTTCTTC

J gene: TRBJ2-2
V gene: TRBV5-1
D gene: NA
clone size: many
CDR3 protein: CASSLIPTWARTTGELFF
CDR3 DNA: TGCGCCAGCAGCTTGATTCCGACATGGGCTAGAACCACCGGGGAGCTGTTTTTT

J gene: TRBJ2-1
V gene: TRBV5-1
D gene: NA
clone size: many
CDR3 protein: CASSLPGQGEQFF
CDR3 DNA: TGCGCCAGCAGCTTGCCGGGTCAGGGTGAGCAGTTCTTC

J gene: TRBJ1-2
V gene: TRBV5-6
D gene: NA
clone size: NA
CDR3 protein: CASSAGLNYGYTF
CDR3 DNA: TGTGCCAGCAGCGCAGGACTGAACTATGGCTACACCTTC

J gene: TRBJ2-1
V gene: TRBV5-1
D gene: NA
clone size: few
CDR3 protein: CASSLGGVEQFF
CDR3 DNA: TGCGCCAGCAGCTTGGGTGGGGTTGAGCAGTTCTTC

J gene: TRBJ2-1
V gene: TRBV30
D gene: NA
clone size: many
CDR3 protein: CAWSKSGSYNEQFF
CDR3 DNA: TGTGCCTGGAGTAAGTCGGGGTCCTACAATGAGCAGTTCTTC

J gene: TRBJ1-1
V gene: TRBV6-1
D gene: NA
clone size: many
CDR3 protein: CASSVERRTEAFF
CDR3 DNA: TGTGCCAGCAGTGTAGAAAGGAGGACTGAAGCTTTCTTT

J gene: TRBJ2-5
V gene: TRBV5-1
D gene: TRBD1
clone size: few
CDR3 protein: CASSLGRGPQETQYF
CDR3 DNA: TGCGCCAGCAGCTTGGGCAGGGGGCCGCAAGAGACCCAGTACTTC

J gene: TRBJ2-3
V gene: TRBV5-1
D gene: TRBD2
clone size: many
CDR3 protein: CASSLAIAGTTDTQYF
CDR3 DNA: TGCGCCAGCAGCTTGGCGATAGCGGGAACAACAGATACGCAGTATTTT

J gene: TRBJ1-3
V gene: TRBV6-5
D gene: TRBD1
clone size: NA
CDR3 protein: CASSYRTGGALSGKTIYF
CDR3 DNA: TGTGCCAGCAGTTACAGGACAGGGGGTGCCCTCTCTGGAAAAACCATATATTTT